Sequencing of this TCR beta chain was carried out in a study of spatial heterogeneity in lung cancer. Study-level points and caveats: The study found that expanded intratumoral alpha and beta TCR counts tracked tumor mutation counts.

CDR1 and CDR2 from the germline V gene are MNHEY and SVGEGT. There are 13 residues in the CDR3. Trimming removed 7 bases from V and 8 bases from J, with 15 bases in between. This sample's time point: sample taken at primary tumor resection. Extraction of whole RNA from tumor, nontumor lung or frozen PBMC preceded unsorted sequencing. Individual TCR cDNA molecules each bore their own unique molecular identifier. TCRdb ran MiXCR on the 5' RACE reads and lists one entry per CDR3 protein. The top ten hold roughly 12% of the sample, which has roughly 9,700 distinct CDR3 sequences, 8% to 9.5% seen once. About this clonotype: What it binds is not known.

The sequencing here drew on lung tumor tissue, taken at surgery. This TCR came from a female donor with early-stage non-small cell lung cancer. The J gene is TRBJ2-1, the V gene TRBV6-2 or TRBV6-3, with D possibly matching TRBD2 (6 bases). CDR3 loop: CASIATSWHEQFF. The CDR3 DNA reads TGTGCCAGCATAGCCACTAGCTGGCATGAGCAGTTCTTC.